These T cell receptor beta chains were read from a single sample in a study of glioma-infiltrating T cells. TCRdb ran MiXCR on the multiplex PCR reads and lists one entry per CDR3 protein. The sample shows about 140,000 distinct CDR3 sequences, 30% to 40% of them seen only once. The material sequenced was glioma tissue, nonneoplastic brain tissue, or PBMCs (not recorded which). These receptors came from a human donor with low-grade glioma or glioblastoma, undergoing nonglioma brain surgery, or in good health (not recorded which). CDR3s include the opening cysteine and the closing phenylalanine or tryptophan. The D gene is left open where the match is weak. Only part of the rows carry a size: once, few, many, or a class if the clone is expanded.

V gene	clone size	D gene	J gene	CDR3 DNA	CDR3 protein
TRBV24-1	few	-	TRBJ2-3	TGTGCCACCAGTTCCAGGGATACTAGCACAGATACGCAGTATTTT	CATSSRDTSTDTQYF
TRBV4-3	few	-	TRBJ2-1	TGCGCCAGCAGCCAAGTAGGGCTAGTTGGAGGTGAGCAGTTCTTC	CASSQVGLVGGEQFF
TRBV4-2	few	-	TRBJ1-2	TGTGCCAGCAGCCCCCGGATCTCGACCCGACGCTATGGCTACACCTTC	CASSPRISTRRYGYTF
TRBV4-1	few	-	TRBJ2-3	TGCGCCAGCAGCCAAGTATCGGAGAGCCGAGATACGCAGTATTTT	CASSQVSESRDTQYF
TRBV7-2	-	-	TRBJ2-7	TGTGCCAGCAGCTTGTATGGCGAGCAGTACTTC	CASSLYGEQYF
TRBV20-1	-	-	TRBJ1-5	TGCAGTGCTAGTGGGGGAGGGGCCAACAATCAGCCCCAGCATTTT	CSASGGGANNQPQHF
TRBV15	few	TRBD2	TRBJ2-3	TGTGCCACCAGCCGGCCCCAAAGCGGGGCCCGGGATACGCAGTATTTT	CATSRPQSGARDTQYF
TRBV7-2	-	-	TRBJ2-3	TGTGCCAGCAGCTTAGTACCGGCTCCCGACAAATATTTT	CASSLVPAPDKYF
TRBV14	few	-	TRBJ1-6	TGTGCCAGCAGCCAAGAATGGTGGAATTCACCCCTCCACTTT	CASSQEWWNSPLHF
TRBV20-1	-	-	TRBJ2-1	TGCAGTGCTAGTTTGGTGGATGAGCAGTTCTTC	CSASLVDEQFF
TRBV6-1	few	-	TRBJ2-5	TGTGCCAGCAGAGACGGGACAAGGTTAAACTTC	CASRDGTRLNF
TRBV28	-	-	TRBJ1-1	TGTGCAAGCGTAGCGGCTGTGATAAATTTGAACACTGAAGCTTTCTTT	CASVAAVINLNTEAFF
TRBV10-3	-	-	TRBJ2-1	TGTGCCATCAGTGACGGAGGTGGCGATGAGCAGTTCTTC	CAISDGGGDEQFF
TRBV28	few	TRBD1	TRBJ2-2	TGTGCCAGCAGTTTGGGGACAGGGGGTCACACCGGGGAGCTGTTTTTT	CASSLGTGGHTGELFF
TRBV7-2	few	-	TRBJ2-5	TGTGCCAGCAGCCGACCCTTTAAGGGGGAGACCCAGTACTTC	CASSRPFKGETQYF
TRBV24-1	-	-	TRBJ2-1	-	CATSDFGAGAYNEQFF
TRBV27	few	-	TRBJ2-7	TGTGCCAGCAGCCGAGACACAGGGACCTACGAGCAGTACTTC	CASSRDTGTYEQYF
TRBV6-6	-	-	TRBJ2-3	TGTGCCAGCAGTTACTCAGCTGTCACAGATACGCAGTATTTT	CASSYSAVTDTQYF
TRBV4-3	once	TRBD2	TRBJ2-1	TGCGCCAGCAGCCGAGATGGGCGGGAGGTTAGGGATGAGCAGTTCTTC	CASSRDGREVRDEQFF
TRBV20-1	-	-	TRBJ2-1	TGCAGTGCGGTTATATACAATGAGCAGTTCTTC	CSAVIYNEQFF
TRBV6-1	few	TRBD2	TRBJ2-7	TGTGCCAGCAGTCGGACTAGCGGCAGTGAGCAGTACTTC	CASSRTSGSEQYF
TRBV7-8	-	TRBD2	TRBJ2-2	TGTGCCAGCAGCTTCGGGGGGGCCCCCGATCTGAACACCGGGGAGCTGTTTTTT	CASSFGGAPDLNTGELFF
TRBV4-1	-	TRBD2	TRBJ2-3	TGCGCCAGCAGCCAAGATCCCCCCCCGGGACTAAATTGGGATACGCAGTATTTT	CASSQDPPPGLNWDTQYF
TRBV2	-	-	TRBJ2-3	TGTGCATCCAGCAGGGGGGTTGATACGCAGTATTTT	CASSRGVDTQYF
TRBV12-3/TRBV12-4	-	TRBD2	TRBJ2-5	TGTGCCACCCGACTAGCGGGGGGGGAGACCCAGTACTTC	CATRLAGGETQYF
TRBV6-1	few	-	TRBJ1-5	TGTGCCAGTAGGGGAGAACCAAATCAGCCCCAGCATTTT	CASRGEPNQPQHF
TRBV4-2	-	-	TRBJ2-7	TGTGCCAGCAGCCAAGATTCTGGGAGCTTACGGTTTTACGAGCAGTACTTC	CASSQDSGSLRFYEQYF
TRBV19	many	-	TRBJ2-3	TGTGCCACCAGGGAGGTGGATACGCAGTATTTT	CATREVDTQYF
TRBV18	-	-	TRBJ2-1	TGTGCCAGCTCACCACCGTCTGACAGAACGAAAAAGTTCTTC	CASSPPSDRTKKFF
TRBV6-6	-	-	TRBJ2-7	TGTGCCAGCAGTTACCGGCCGACGGACGAGCAGTACTTC	CASSYRPTDEQYF
TRBV28	few	-	TRBJ1-5	TGTGCCAGCAGCCTTCGCCCCTGGACTCTTAGCAATCAGCCCCAGCATTTT	CASSLRPWTLSNQPQHF
TRBV6-6	few	TRBD1	TRBJ2-1	TGTGCCAGCAGTTACTCCAGACAGGGCTCCCACAATGAGCAGTTCTTC	CASSYSRQGSHNEQFF
TRBV6-5	-	-	TRBJ2-1	TGTGACAGCAGTTACGGGCGCACTCCAGAAACCTACAATGAGCAGTTCTTC	CDSSYGRTPETYNEQFF
TRBV27	few	-	TRBJ1-5	TGTGCCAGCAGTTTATTGGCAGGGGGCAATCAGCCCCAGCATTTT	CASSLLAGGNQPQHF
TRBV28	few	TRBD2	TRBJ2-1	TGTGCCAGCAGTTTAGCGGGAGACCCCTACAATGAGCAGTTCTTC	CASSLAGDPYNEQFF
TRBV6-2/TRBV6-3	-	-	TRBJ2-1	TGTGCCAGCAAGCGCGGGGGCTTGTCCTACAATGAGCAGTTCTTC	CASKRGGLSYNEQFF
TRBV6-1	-	TRBD2	TRBJ2-1	TGTGCCAGCAGTCGACTAGCGGGAGGGTGGAATGAGCAGTTCTTC	CASSRLAGGWNEQFF
TRBV6-1	many	-	TRBJ2-5	TGTGCCAGCAGGGTTGGCAGGGAGCCCCAGGGGACCCAGTACTTC	CASRVGREPQGTQYF
TRBV6-1	-	-	TRBJ2-1	TGTGCCAGCACCGAACACTCAGGGGCCTCCTACAATGAGCAGTTCTTC	CASTEHSGASYNEQFF
TRBV6-2/TRBV6-3	-	-	TRBJ2-7	TGTGCCAGCAGATCAGCGGCCTACGAGCAGTACTTC	CASRSAAYEQYF
TRBV7-2	-	TRBD2	TRBJ2-3	TGTGCCAGCAGCTATGGTCCGGGAGGAGCAGATACGCAGTATTTT	CASSYGPGGADTQYF
TRBV28	many	TRBD1	TRBJ2-7	TGTGCCAGCAGTTTGGGACAGGGAGCCTACGAGCAGTACTTC	CASSLGQGAYEQYF
TRBV6-6	-	-	TRBJ2-3	TGTGCCAGCAGTGGGCAGGAAGCAGATACGCAGTATTTT	CASSGQEADTQYF
TRBV7-9	-	-	TRBJ2-3	TGTGCCAGCAGCGCCACAGGGACAGATACGCAGTATTTT	CASSATGTDTQYF
TRBV28	-	TRBD1	TRBJ2-7	TGTGCCACGCGAGGGACAGGCGACGAGCAGTACTTC	CATRGTGDEQYF
TRBV6-5	-	TRBD2	TRBJ2-2	TGTGCCAGCAGTTACTCCCTAGCGGGAGAGGGCGGGGAGCTGTTTTTT	CASSYSLAGEGGELFF
TRBV28	few	TRBD2	TRBJ2-1	TGTGCCAGCAGAGAAGCGGGGGAATACAATGAGCAGTTCTTC	CASREAGEYNEQFF
TRBV6-6	few	TRBD1	TRBJ2-1	TGTGCCAGCCAAAGTGCCGGGACAGGGGCTTACGATGAGCAGTTCTTC	CASQSAGTGAYDEQFF
TRBV10-2	once	-	TRBJ1-2	TGCGCCAGCAGTGAGCCATTAAACTATGGCTACACCTTC	CASSEPLNYGYTF
TRBV15	few	-	TRBJ1-6	TGTGCCACCAGCACGACGCACCAGGGGTATAATTCACCCCTCCACTTT	CATSTTHQGYNSPLHF
TRBV20-1	-	-	TRBJ2-5	TGCAGTGCTAGAGTCGCTAGTAAAAAGACCCAGTACTTC	CSARVASKKTQYF
TRBV15	-	-	TRBJ2-3	TGTGCCACCAGCAAAGATGGGAAGGGCGACGCAGATACGCAGTATTTT	CATSKDGKGDADTQYF
TRBV18	few	-	TRBJ2-7	TGTGCCAGCTCACCCGCCTTCGCCGAGCAGTACTTC	CASSPAFAEQYF
TRBV6-5	few	-	TRBJ2-7	TGTGCCAGCGCTTCCGGACGATACTACGAGCAGTACTTC	CASASGRYYEQYF
TRBV12-3/TRBV12-4	-	-	TRBJ2-5	TGTGCCAGCGGAAGCAACCAAGAGACCCAGTACTTC	CASGSNQETQYF